This section outlines one TCR beta chain sequence together with its context. Its matching antigen is unknown. The data stem from a study of graft-versus-host responses after intestinal transplantation. Study-wide background: The study gave all recipients anti-thymocyte globulin induction, then tacrolimus and steroids for roughly 3 years.

CDR1 and CDR2 (germline): SEHNR, FQNEAQ (reference sequence). The CDR3 runs 17 residues. Trimming removed 5 bases at V and 0 bases at J, with 19 bases between. Produced via immunoSEQ multiplex PCR; TCRdb's table is partial and in-frame only. Of 85,000 to 90,000 clones detected, more than 85% appear once; the ten largest clones hold approximately 0.35%. This clonotype originated in a human donor who was the organ donor for an intestinal transplant. This sample comprised unstimulated CD4+ T cells sorted from spleen or lymph node cells, obtained before transplant. This sequence joins TRBV7-9 and TRBJ1-2, with D possibly being TRBD1 (6 bases). CDR3 nucleotides: TGTGCCAGCAGCCTAGTACCGCGGACAGCATCTAACTATGGCTACACCTTC. It translates to CASSLVPRTASNYGYTF. Based on the CDR3 plus reference TRBV7-9 and TRBJ1-2, the full variable domain is DTGVSQNPRHKITKRGQNVTFRCDPISEHNRLYWYRQTLGQGPEFLTYFQNEAQLEKSRLLSDRFSAERPKGSFSTLEIQRTEQGDSAMYLCASSLVPRTASNYGYTFGSGTRLTVV.